This TCR beta chain stems from a study of blood T cell repertoires in COVID-19. As for the study in general: The cDNA or gDNA used as material had been derived from T cells, B-cell-depleted T cells, or PBMCs.

Per the study methods: Nucleated cell number was recorded as an estimate derived from reference gene primer amplification. Clones were read by immunoSEQ multiplex PCR, and TCRdb kept only the in-frame ones, dropping some. V, J and clone size derive from that table, while D and trimming were established from the DNA sequence. The repertoire holds 110,000 to 150,000 clones, with just under 85% as singletons. Germline-derived CDR1 and CDR2 are SGDLS and YYNGEE. This CDR3 contains 14 residues. J gave up 4 bases and V 4 bases, and 4 bases lay outside the gene matches. Participants were placed into cohorts based on the clinical history they reported.

Specimen: PBMCs or T cells enriched from blood (not recorded which). This receptor was taken from a woman aged 40 to 49 who had recovered from COVID-19. This rearrangement joins TRBV9 to TRBJ2-7; 11 positions match TRBD1. CDR3 region: CASSTGQGAYEQYF. The CDR3 DNA reads as TGTGCCAGCAGCACTGGACAGGGGGCATACGAGCAGTACTTC.